This T cell receptor beta chain was documented in a study of tumor and adjacent non-tumor tissue in lung cancer. Study context: Patients were aged about 30 to 80, 10 men and 4 to 6 women, stage I to III.

Worth noting for this clonotype: The antigen remains unidentified. The junction does not match germline at one end; this may be a read error.

Study-wide results and limits: Significantly higher TCR diversity was found in tumor than normal lung. Normal lung showed higher cumulative top 100 clone frequency than tumor.

RNA was extracted from bulk tissue without any cell sorting. More than 3 cm separated this lung sample from the edge of the tumor. TCRbeta libraries were built with three rounds of nested PCR, modified from ARM-PCR. TCRdb independently ran MiXCR on the multiplex PCR reads; one entry per CDR3 protein. The sample yields more than 35,000 distinct CDR3 sequences, roughly two thirds seen once. The CDR3 spans 14 residues. CDR1 is MNHEY and CDR2 is SVGAGI in the germline V gene. The sequenced sample consisted of distant non-tumor lung tissue. The chain is built from TRBV6-5 and TRBJ2-7; D is uncertain. The sequence derives from a woman between 40 and 55 years old with non-small cell lung cancer. The CDR3, as DNA: TGTACCAGCAATTACGACGGCACATCCAACGAGCAGTACTTC. This gives the protein CTSNYDGTSNEQYF.